This T cell receptor beta chain was sequenced during a study of blood T cell repertoires in COVID-19. Study context: The origin of the acute and convalescent COVID-19 samples was the United States, Italy and Spain. T cells, B-cell-depleted T cells, or PBMCs provided the cDNA or gDNA that served as material.

J gave up 2 bases and V 0 bases, and 13 bases lay outside the gene matches. CDR3 size: 19 residues. Germline CDR1 SGHVS, CDR2 FQNEAQ. Original data processing: The authors estimated nucleated cell counts from reference gene primer amplification. TCRdb's copy holds only in-frame clones and misses some; the assay was immunoSEQ multiplex PCR. D and trimming were read from the DNA, whereas the V and J calls and clone size are those reported in that table. The sample shows under 500,000 clones, around nine tenths of them seen only once. Sequenced input: peripheral blood. The rearrangement uses TRBV7-8 and TRBJ1-3, with 7 bases identical to TRBD1. This TCR came from a woman aged 25-40 years with acute or convalescent COVID-19. This CDR3 is CASSLAHTGAPVAGNTIYF. The CDR3 nucleotides read TGTGCCAGCAGCTTAGCGCATACAGGGGCGCCGGTCGCTGGAAACACCATATATTTT. Together with reference TRBV7-8 and TRBJ1-3, the CDR3 gives the full variable domain: GAGVSQSPRYKVAKRGQDVALRCDPISGHVSLFWYQQALGQGPEFLTYFQNEAQLDKSGLPSDRFFAERPEGSVSTLKIQRTQQEDSAVYLCASSLAHTGAPVAGNTIYFGEGSWLTVV.